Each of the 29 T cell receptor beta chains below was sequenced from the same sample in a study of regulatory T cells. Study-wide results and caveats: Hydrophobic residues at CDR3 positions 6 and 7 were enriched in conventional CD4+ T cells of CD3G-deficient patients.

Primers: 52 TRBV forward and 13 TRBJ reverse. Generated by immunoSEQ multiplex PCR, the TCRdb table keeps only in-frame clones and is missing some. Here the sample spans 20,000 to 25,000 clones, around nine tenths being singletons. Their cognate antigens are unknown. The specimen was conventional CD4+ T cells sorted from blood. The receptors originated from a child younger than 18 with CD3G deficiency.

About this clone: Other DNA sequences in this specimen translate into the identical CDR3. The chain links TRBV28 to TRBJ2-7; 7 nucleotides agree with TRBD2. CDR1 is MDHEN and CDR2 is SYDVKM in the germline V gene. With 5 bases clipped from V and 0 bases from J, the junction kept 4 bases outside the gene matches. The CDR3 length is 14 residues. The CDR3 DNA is TGTGCCAGCAGTCCTAGCGGATCCTCCTACGAGCAGTACTTC. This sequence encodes CASSPSGSSYEQYF.

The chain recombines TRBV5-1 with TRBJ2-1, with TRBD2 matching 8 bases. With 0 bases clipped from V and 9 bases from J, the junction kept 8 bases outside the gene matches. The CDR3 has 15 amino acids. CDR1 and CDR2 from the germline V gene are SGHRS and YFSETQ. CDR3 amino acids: CASSLEREGPGEQFF. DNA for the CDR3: TGCGCCAGCAGCTTGGAACGGGAGGGCCCGGGTGAGCAGTTCTTC.

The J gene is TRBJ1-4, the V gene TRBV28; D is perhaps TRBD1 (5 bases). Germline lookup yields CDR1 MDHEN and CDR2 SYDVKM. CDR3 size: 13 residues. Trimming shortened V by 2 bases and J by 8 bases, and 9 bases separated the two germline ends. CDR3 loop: CASSLTGAEKLFF. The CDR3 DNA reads TGTGCCAGCAGTTTAACAGGCGCGGAAAAACTGTTTTTT.

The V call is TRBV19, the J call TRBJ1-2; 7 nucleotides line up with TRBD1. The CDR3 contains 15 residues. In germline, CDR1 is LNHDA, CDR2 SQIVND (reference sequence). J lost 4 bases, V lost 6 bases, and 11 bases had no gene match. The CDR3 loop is CASSIQGGYGYGYTF. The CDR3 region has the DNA TGTGCCAGTAGCATCCAAGGGGGCTACGGCTATGGCTACACCTTC.

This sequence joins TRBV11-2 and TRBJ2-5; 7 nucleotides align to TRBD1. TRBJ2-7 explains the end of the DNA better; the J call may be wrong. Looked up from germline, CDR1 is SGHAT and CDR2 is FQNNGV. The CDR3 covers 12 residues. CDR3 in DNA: TGTGCCAGCAGTGCAGGGGGCTACGAGCAGTACTTC. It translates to CASSAGGYEQYF.

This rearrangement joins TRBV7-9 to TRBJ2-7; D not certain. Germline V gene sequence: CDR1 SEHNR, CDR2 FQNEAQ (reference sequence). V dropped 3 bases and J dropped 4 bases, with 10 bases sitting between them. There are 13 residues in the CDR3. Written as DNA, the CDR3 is TGTGCCAGCAGCTTGGGAAGTAGATACGAGCAGTACTTC. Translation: CASSLGSRYEQYF.

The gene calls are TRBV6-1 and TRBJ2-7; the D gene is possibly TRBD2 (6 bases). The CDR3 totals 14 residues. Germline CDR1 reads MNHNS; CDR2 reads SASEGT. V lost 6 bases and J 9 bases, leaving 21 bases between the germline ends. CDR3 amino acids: CASSFGDSRSWQYF. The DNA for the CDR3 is TGTGCCAGCAGCTTTGGGGACTCCCGAAGCTGGCAGTACTTC.

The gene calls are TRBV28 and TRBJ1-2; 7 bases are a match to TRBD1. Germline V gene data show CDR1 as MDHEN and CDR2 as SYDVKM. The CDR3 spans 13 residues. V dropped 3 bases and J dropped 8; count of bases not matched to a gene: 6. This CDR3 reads CASSFKGARGYTF. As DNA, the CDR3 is TGTGCCAGCAGTTTTAAGGGGGCGAGGGGCTACACCTTC.

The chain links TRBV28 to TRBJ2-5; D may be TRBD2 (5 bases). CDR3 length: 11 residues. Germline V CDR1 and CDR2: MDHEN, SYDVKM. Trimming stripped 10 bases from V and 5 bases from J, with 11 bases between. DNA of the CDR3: TGTGCCACCACTAGAGGGGAGACCCAGTACTTC. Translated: CATTRGETQYF.

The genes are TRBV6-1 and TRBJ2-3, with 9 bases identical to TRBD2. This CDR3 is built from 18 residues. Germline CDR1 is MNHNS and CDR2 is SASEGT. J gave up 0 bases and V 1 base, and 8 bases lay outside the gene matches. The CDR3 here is CASSEGRLAASSTDTQYF. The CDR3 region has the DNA TGTGCCAGCAGTGAAGGAAGACTAGCGGCCTCTAGCACAGATACGCAGTATTTT.

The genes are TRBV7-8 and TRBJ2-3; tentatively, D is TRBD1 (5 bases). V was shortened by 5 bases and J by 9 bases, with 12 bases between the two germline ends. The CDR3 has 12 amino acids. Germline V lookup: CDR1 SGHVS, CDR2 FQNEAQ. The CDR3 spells CASSLYTGTQYF. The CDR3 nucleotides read TGTGCCAGCAGCCTATATACAGGCACGCAGTATTTT. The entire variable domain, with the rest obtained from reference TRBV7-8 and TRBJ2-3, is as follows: GAGVSQSPRYKVAKRGQDVALRCDPISGHVSLFWYQQALGQGPEFLTYFQNEAQLDKSGLPSDRFFAERPEGSVSTLKIQRTQQEDSAVYLCASSLYTGTQYFGPGTRLTVL.

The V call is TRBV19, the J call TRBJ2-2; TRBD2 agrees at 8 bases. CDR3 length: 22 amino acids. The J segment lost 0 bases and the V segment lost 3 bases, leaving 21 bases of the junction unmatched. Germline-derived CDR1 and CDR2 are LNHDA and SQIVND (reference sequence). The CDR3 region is CASSITGGPISSGRPNTGELFF. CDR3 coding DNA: TGTGCCAGTAGTATTACTGGGGGGCCCATCTCAAGCGGGAGACCGAACACCGGGGAGCTGTTTTTT.

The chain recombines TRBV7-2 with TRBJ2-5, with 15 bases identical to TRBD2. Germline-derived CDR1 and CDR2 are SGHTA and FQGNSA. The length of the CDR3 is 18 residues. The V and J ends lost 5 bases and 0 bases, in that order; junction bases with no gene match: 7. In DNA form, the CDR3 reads TGTGCCAGCAGCGTGGGACTAGCGGGAGGCCTTAACCAAGAGACCCAGTACTTC. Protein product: CASSVGLAGGLNQETQYF.

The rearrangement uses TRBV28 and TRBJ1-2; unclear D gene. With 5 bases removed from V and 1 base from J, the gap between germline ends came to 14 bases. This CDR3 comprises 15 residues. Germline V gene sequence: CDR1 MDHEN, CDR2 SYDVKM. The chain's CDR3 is CASSPLERVNYGYTF. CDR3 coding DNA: TGTGCCAGCAGTCCCCTCGAGAGGGTTAACTATGGCTACACCTTC.

The CDR3 sequence is CASSKGRLSSGANVLTF. The CDR3 DNA is TGTGCCAGCAGTAAGGGACGTCTTAGCTCTGGGGCCAACGTCCTGACTTTC. This sequence joins TRBV28 and TRBJ2-6; D possibly uses TRBD1 or TRBD2 (5 bases each). The V end lost 5 bases, the J end lost 0 bases, and 14 bases lay between the germline ends. CDR3 length: 17 amino acids. Germline V lookup: CDR1 MDHEN, CDR2 SYDVKM.

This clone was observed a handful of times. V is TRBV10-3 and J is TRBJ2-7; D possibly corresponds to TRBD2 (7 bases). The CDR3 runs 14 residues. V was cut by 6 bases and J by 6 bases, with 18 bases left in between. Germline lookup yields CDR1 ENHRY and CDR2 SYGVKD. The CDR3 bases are TGTGCCATCAGCCCTAGCGGACTAGGGGGCGAGCAGTACTTC. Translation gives CAISPSGLGGEQYF.

The CDR3 sequence is CASSFPGPEETQYF. DNA for the CDR3: TGTGCCAGCAGTTTTCCCGGGCCCGAAGAGACCCAGTACTTC. This chain connects TRBV28 to TRBJ2-5; D gene ambiguous. With 3 bases removed from V and 3 bases from J, the gap between germline ends came to 11 bases. This CDR3 is built from 14 residues. Germline loops: CDR1 MDHEN, CDR2 SYDVKM.

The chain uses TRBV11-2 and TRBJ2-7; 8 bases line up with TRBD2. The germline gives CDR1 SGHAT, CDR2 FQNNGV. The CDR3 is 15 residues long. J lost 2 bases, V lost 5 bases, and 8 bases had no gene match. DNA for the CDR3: TGTGCCAGCAGCAAAGCGGGAGAGGGGCCCTACGAGCAGTACTTC. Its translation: CASSKAGEGPYEQYF.

CDR3 nucleotides: TGTGCCAGCAATTTTGCCGGGCCCAGCACTGAAGCTTTCTTT. As protein: CASNFAGPSTEAFF. The chain joins TRBV6-6 to TRBJ1-1; D remains ambiguous. The CDR3 sequence is 14 residues long. In germline, CDR1 is MNHNY, CDR2 SVGAGI (reference sequence). The germline V and J ends were trimmed by 7 bases and 4 bases, with 16 bases remaining between them.

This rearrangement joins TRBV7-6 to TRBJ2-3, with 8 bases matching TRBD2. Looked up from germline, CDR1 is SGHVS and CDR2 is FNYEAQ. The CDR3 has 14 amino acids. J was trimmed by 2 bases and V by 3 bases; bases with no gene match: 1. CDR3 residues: CASSFGRATDTQYF. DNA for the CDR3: TGTGCCAGCAGCTTCGGGAGGGCCACAGATACGCAGTATTTT.

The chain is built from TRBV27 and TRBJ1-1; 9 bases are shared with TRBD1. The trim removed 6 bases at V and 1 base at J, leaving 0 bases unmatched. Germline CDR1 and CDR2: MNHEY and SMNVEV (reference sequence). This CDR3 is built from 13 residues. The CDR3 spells CASRGQGNTEAFF. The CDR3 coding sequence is TGTGCCAGCAGGGGACAGGGGAACACTGAAGCTTTCTTT.

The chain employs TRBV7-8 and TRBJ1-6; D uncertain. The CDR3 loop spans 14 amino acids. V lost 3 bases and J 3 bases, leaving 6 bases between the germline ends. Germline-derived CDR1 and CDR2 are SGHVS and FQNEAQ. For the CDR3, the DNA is TGTGCCAGCAGCTTCGACTACTATAATTCACCCCTCCACTTT. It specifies CASSFDYYNSPLHF.

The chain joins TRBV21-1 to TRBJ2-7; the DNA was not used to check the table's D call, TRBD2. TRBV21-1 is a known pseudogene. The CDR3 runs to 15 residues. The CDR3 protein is CASSSTKRGSYEQYF. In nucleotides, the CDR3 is TGTGCCAGCAGCTCGACAAAGCGGGGCTCCTACGAGCAGTACTTC.

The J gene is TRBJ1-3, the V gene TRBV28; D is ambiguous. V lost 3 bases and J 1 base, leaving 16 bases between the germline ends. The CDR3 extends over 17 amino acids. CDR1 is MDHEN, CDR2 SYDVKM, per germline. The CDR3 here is CASSFVAGSLSGNTIYF. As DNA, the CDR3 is TGTGCCAGCAGTTTTGTTGCCGGCTCCCTTTCTGGAAACACCATATATTTT.

CDR3 protein: CASSDGRGVYNEQFF. In DNA, the CDR3 is TGTGCCAGCAGCGATGGGAGGGGGGTTTACAATGAGCAGTTCTTC. This chain uses TRBV28 with TRBJ2-1; perhaps TRBD2 as D (7 bases). The CDR3 length is 15 residues. With 6 bases removed from V and 4 bases from J, the gap between germline ends came to 16 bases. Looked up from germline, CDR1 is MDHEN and CDR2 is SYDVKM.

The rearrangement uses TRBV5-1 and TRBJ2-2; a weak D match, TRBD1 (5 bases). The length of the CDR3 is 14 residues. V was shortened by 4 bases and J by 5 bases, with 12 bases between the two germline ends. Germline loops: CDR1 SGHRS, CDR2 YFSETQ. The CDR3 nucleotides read TGCGCCAGCAGCCCGGCAACAGGAACCGGGGAGCTGTTTTTT. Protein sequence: CASSPATGTGELFF.

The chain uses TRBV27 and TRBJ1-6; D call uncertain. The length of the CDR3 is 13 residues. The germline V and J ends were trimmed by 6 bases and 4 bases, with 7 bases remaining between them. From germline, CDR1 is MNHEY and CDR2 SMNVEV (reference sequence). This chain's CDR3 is CASSLDYNSPLHF. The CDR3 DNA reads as TGTGCCAGCAGCTTGGATTATAATTCACCCCTCCACTTT.

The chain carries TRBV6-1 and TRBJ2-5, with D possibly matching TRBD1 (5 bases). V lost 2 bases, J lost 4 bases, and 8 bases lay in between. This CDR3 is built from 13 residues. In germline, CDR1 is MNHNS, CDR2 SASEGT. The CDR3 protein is CASSEFQGETQYF. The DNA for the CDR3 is TGTGCCAGCAGTGAATTTCAGGGAGAGACCCAGTACTTC.

The CDR3 is CATQTTGNTHEQYF. DNA of the CDR3: TGTGCCACCCAGACGACGGGGAACACCCACGAGCAGTACTTC. The chain links TRBV28 to TRBJ2-7; perhaps TRBD2 as D (5 bases). The CDR3 has 14 residues. Trimming took 10 bases from V and 5 from J, leaving 21 bases between them. Germline CDR1 and CDR2: MDHEN and SYDVKM.